The 23 T cell receptor beta chains reported below all come from one sample, sequenced in a study of tumor and adjacent non-tumor tissue in lung cancer (dated by TCRdb to the late 2010s). Library preparation used multiplex PCR. Sequencing took place on an Illumina HiSeq 2500. TCRbeta libraries were constructed through three rounds of nested PCR with primers (Table S4) according to protocols adapted from ARM-PCR. TCRdb trimmed the raw reads at Q25, called clones with MiXCR and kept productive beta chains. CDR3 protein sequences are deduplicated, and each keeps its most common genes and DNA. The sample has 60,000 to 85,000 distinct CDR3 sequences on record, roughly 73% of them singletons. The leading ten clones occupy roughly 12% of the sample. RNA was isolated from bulk, unsorted tissue, and RNA quality was assessed with a NanoDrop ND-1000 and an Agilent 2100. Sample: lung tumor tissue. These TCRs come from a woman in her forties or fifties with non-small cell lung cancer.

The chain couples TRBV11-1 to TRBJ2-1; the D is unclear. V was pared by 4 bases and J by 12 bases, with 19 bases between. The CDR3 runs to 14 residues. Per germline, CDR1 SGHAT and CDR2 FQDESV (reference sequence). CDR3 nucleotides: TGTGCCAGCAGCTCAGGAGTAGTGGGAAGGTTGCAGTTCTTC. Its protein is CASSSGVVGRLQFF.

Comments on this clonotype: The junction differs from germline at one of its ends, possibly a read error. The V call is TRBV11-2, the J call TRBJ2-7; TRBD2 matches at 9 bases. The CDR3 spans 17 residues. The germline gives CDR1 SGHAT, CDR2 FQNNGV. In DNA, the CDR3 is TGTGCTAGCAGCCCCCGGACTAGCGTGAGGGTATTGTGGGAGGAGTACTTC. Translated: CASSPRTSVRVLWEEYF.

A few counts support this clonotype. This may come from a read error, since a much larger clone is one base off. This rearrangement joins TRBV6-4 to TRBJ2-6; TRBD1 aligns across 7 bases. This CDR3 is built from 16 residues. Germline V gene sequence: CDR1 MRHNA, CDR2 SNTAGT. The CDR3 nucleotides are TGTGCCAGCAGTGAAAAGACAGGGAGTGGGGCCAACGTCCTGGCTTTC. It translates to CASSEKTGSGANVLAF.

As concerns this clonotype: The CDR3 end shows no conserved phenylalanine or tryptophan, and so a read error is likely. The limits of the CDR3 on the DNA are not certain, so only TCRdb's listed CDR3 is given. The chain couples TRBV11-3 to TRBJ2-7. Germline V gene lookup returns CDR1 SGHNT and CDR2 YENEEA. The CDR3 spans 13 amino acids, including both terminal residues. The CDR3: CASSLRMGYERYL.

This clonotype was observed a handful of times. The V gene is TRBV7-2, the J gene TRBJ2-7; D is possibly TRBD1 or TRBD2 (5 bases each). In germline, CDR1 is SGHTA, CDR2 FQGNSA. V lost 6 bases and J 4 bases, leaving 16 bases between the germline ends. The CDR3 length is 14 residues. CDR3 DNA sequence: TGTGCCAGCAGACCGACCGGGACGTTTTACGAGCAGTACTTC. It translates to CASRPTGTFYEQYF.

Points on this clonotype: This may stem from a read error, because a much larger clone lies one nucleotide away. The rearrangement joins TRBV11-2 to TRBJ2-2; TRBD2 aligns across 7 bases. Per germline, CDR1 SGHAT and CDR2 FQNNGV. The CDR3 is 13 residues long. The CDR3 here is CASSKDPSGEMFF. DNA for the CDR3: TGTGCCAGCAGCAAGGACCCAAGCGGGGAGATGTTTTTT.

The chain carries TRBV11-2 and TRBJ2-7, with D perhaps given as TRBD1 or TRBD2 (5 bases each). CDR3 size: 15 residues. Germline V gene data show CDR1 as SGHAT and CDR2 as FQNNGV. This chain's CDR3 is CTTSSTSLVGREQYF. DNA of the CDR3: TGTACCACCAGTTCCACGTCCCTAGTGGGACGGGAGCAGTACTTC.

This clonotype is medium-sized within its sample. V gene TRBV10-1 combines with J gene TRBJ2-1, with 10 bases identical to TRBD2. CDR3 length: 14 residues. Trimming at V came to 10 bases and at J to 5 bases, leaving 8 bases not matched to a gene. Germline V gene data show CDR1 as WNHNN and CDR2 as SYGVQD (reference sequence). The CDR3 DNA sequence: TGCGCCAATATCCTAGCGGGAGATGACAATGAGCAGTTCTTC. Protein: CANILAGDDNEQFF.

On this clonotype: One junction end disagrees with the germline gene, perhaps due to a read error. V gene TRBV12-3 or TRBV12-4 combines with J gene TRBJ2-1; tentatively, D is TRBD2 (5 bases). There are 15 residues in the CDR3. CDR3 loop: CANSLSDGSHNEQFF. CDR3 DNA sequence: TGTGCCAACAGTTTATCCGATGGGAGCCACAATGAGCAGTTCTTC.

The chain links TRBV28 to TRBJ1-5; D gene ambiguous. V lost 2 bases, J lost 14 bases, and 19 bases lay in between. Germline V gene lookup returns CDR1 MDHEN and CDR2 SYDVKM. The CDR3 has 14 residues. CDR3 sequence reads: CASSLQDWGQPKHF. The CDR3 nucleotides are TGTGCCAGCAGTTTACAGGACTGGGGTCAACCCAAGCATTTT. The whole variable domain, filled in from reference TRBV28 and TRBJ1-5, reads DVKVTQSSRYLVKRTGEKVFLECVQDMDHENMFWYRQDPGLGLRLIYFSYDVKMKEKGDIPEGYSVSREKKERFSLILESASTNQTSMYLCASSLQDWGQPKHFGDGTRLSIL.

The V call is TRBV14, the J call TRBJ2-1, with 12 nucleotides matching TRBD2. The germline CDR1 and CDR2 sequences are SGHDN and FVKESK. The CDR3 is 19 residues long. After removal of 8 bases from V and 3 bases from J, the junction contained 17 bases not matched to a gene. CDR3 nucleotide sequence: TGTGCCAGCGGCCGAAAGCGCGAGGCGGGACTAGCGGGCTACAATGAGCAGTTCTTC. It encodes CASGRKREAGLAGYNEQFF.

As concerns this clonotype: Given the absence of the conserved phenylalanine or tryptophan at the CDR3 end, a read error is likely. The chain employs TRBV11-2 and TRBJ2-7; 7 bases are a match to TRBD2. This CDR3 spans 14 amino acids. Germline V CDR1 and CDR2: SGHAT, FQNNGV. CDR3 DNA sequence: TGTGTCAGCAGTTACGGGAGGCCCTCCTACGAGCAGTACTCC. Its translation: CVSSYGRPSYEQYS.

Turning to this clonotype: A read error is possible here, since a much larger clone lies one base away. The chain combines TRBV19 with TRBJ1-5, with D perhaps matching TRBD1 (5 bases). The germline V gene encodes CDR1 LNHDA and CDR2 SQIVND (reference sequence). The CDR3 spans 15 residues. The CDR3 loop reads CPSSLQANQNQPQHF. The CDR3 DNA follows: TGTCCCAGTAGTTTACAGGCTAACCAGAATCAGCCCCAGCATTTT.

This clonotype showed up just a few times. This rearrangement joins TRBV5-5 to TRBJ1-5; D unclear. The length of the CDR3 is 13 residues. Germline V gene data show CDR1 as SGHKS and CDR2 as YYEKEE (reference sequence). CDR3 sequence reads: CISSFQAYQPQHF. The CDR3 coding sequence is TGTATCAGCAGCTTTCAGGCTTATCAGCCCCAGCATTTT.

The chain has TRBV19 and TRBJ2-7, with unresolved D. The germline gives CDR1 LNHDA, CDR2 SQIVND (reference sequence). The V end was cut by 3 bases, the J end by 3 bases, with 9 bases between. The CDR3 runs 13 residues. CDR3 bases: TGTGCCAGTAGTATTTCACTGAGCTACGAGCAGTACTTC. Residues: CASSISLSYEQYF.

About this clonotype itself: This may arise from a read error, as a much more abundant clone is one base away. The gene calls are TRBV20-1 and TRBJ2-7, with 8 bases identical to TRBD2. CDR1 and CDR2 (germline): DFQATT, SNEGSKA (reference sequence). The CDR3 covers 15 residues. The CDR3 region is CNAPTGGGATYEQYF. CDR3 sequence (DNA): TGCAATGCTCCCACGGGGGGGGGCGCAACCTACGAGCAGTACTTC.

With respect to this clonotype: This may be a read error, as it is one base from a much larger clone. The CDR3 loop is CAGSLVAGNNEQYF. CDR3 nucleotide sequence: TGTGCCGGCAGCTTAGTCGCGGGGAACAACGAGCAGTACTTC. V and J are TRBV7-8 and TRBJ2-7; perhaps TRBD2 as D (6 bases). Germline V lookup: CDR1 SGHVS, CDR2 FQNEAQ. This CDR3 is built from 14 residues.

To note about this clonotype: This clone may be a read error of a much larger clone one base away. The CDR3 carries no conserved terminal phenylalanine or tryptophan, so it likely arises from a read error. This chain links TRBV7-9 with TRBJ2-7; D gene ambiguous. CDR1 is SEHNR and CDR2 is FQNEAQ in the germline V gene (reference sequence). This CDR3 has 12 amino acids. The V gene lost 2 bases and the J gene lost 0 bases, with 2 bases spanning the gap. CDR3 DNA: TGTGCCAGCAGCTTAACCTCCTACGAGCAGTACATC. Translated: CASSLTSYEQYI.

Of note for this clonotype: It is likely a read error, because the conserved phenylalanine at the end of the CDR3 is missing. The V gene is TRBV6-1, the J gene TRBJ1-1; D gene ambiguous. From germline, CDR1 is MNHNS and CDR2 SASEGT. The CDR3 has 14 residues. Trimming cost V 8 bases and J 4 bases, with 17 bases left between them. The CDR3 sequence: CASYDKRRITEAFL. For the CDR3, the DNA is TGTGCCAGCTACGACAAGAGACGGATCACTGAAGCTTTCCTT.

Comments on this clonotype: Sequence at one end of the junction differs from germline and may be a read error. This chain uses TRBV11-2 with TRBJ2-1, with TRBD2 matching 12 bases. The germline V gene encodes CDR1 SGHAT and CDR2 FQNNGV. This CDR3 spans 15 amino acids. In DNA form, the CDR3 reads TGTGCCAGTAGCTTAGAAGCTAGCGGGAGGGCTGAGCAGTCATTC. This translates into CASSLEASGRAEQSF.

The V gene is TRBV6-1, the J gene TRBJ1-2; D is uncertain. The V end was cut by 7 bases, the J end by 4 bases, with 22 bases between. The CDR3 sequence is 16 residues long. In germline, CDR1 is MNHNS, CDR2 SASEGT. Here the CDR3 reads CASNRVNPELIYGYTF. CDR3 DNA sequence: TGTGCCAGCAACCGGGTAAATCCAGAACTTATCTATGGCTACACCTTC.

Regarding this clonotype: Mismatch with germline at one junction end may stem from a read error. The rearrangement uses TRBV10-2 and TRBJ2-3, with D unclear. The CDR3 consists of 11 residues. The germline gives CDR1 WSHSY, CDR2 SAAADI. In DNA form, the CDR3 reads TGCGCCAGCAGTGGCGCAGATACGCAGTGTTTT. It specifies CASSGADTQCF.

Turning to this clonotype: The CDR3 ends on some other residue instead of the conserved phenylalanine or tryptophan, so this is likely a read error. The chain carries TRBV11-2 and TRBJ1-1; weak D call: TRBD1 (6 bases). Per the germline V gene, CDR1 is SGHAT and CDR2 is FQNNGV. CDR3 length: 14 amino acids. CDR3 protein: CASSFLDGGTKAFS. DNA for the CDR3: TGTGCCAGCAGCTTTTTGGACGGGGGCACTAAAGCTTTCAGT.